This T cell receptor (beta chain) was captured by sequencing in a study of blood T cell repertoires in COVID-19. Study processing details: Estimation of nucleated cell counts was performed using reference gene primer amplification. TCRdb keeps only in-frame clones here, not all; method: immunoSEQ multiplex PCR. V and J calls and clone size come straight from that table; D and trimming were deduced from the DNA. The repertoire consists of some 260,000 clones, with around 80% occurring once and the leading ten covering roughly 4.2%. Germline V CDR1 and CDR2: SGHDT, YYEEEE. V was clipped by 0 bases and J by 8 bases, with 11 bases between them. The CDR3 has 14 residues.

The receptor was isolated from a woman aged 40 to 50 with active or convalescent COVID-19. V usage is TRBV5-6 and J usage is TRBJ1-4, with D unclear. The material sequenced was peripheral blood. CDR3 in DNA: TGTGCCAGCAGCTTGGACCGCCTGGAGGAAAAACTGTTTTTT. It encodes CASSLDRLEEKLFF.